This T cell receptor (beta chain) was found in a study of TIL therapy for anti-PD-1-resistant metastatic lung cancer. Indicated time point: pre-treatment sample, taken before nivolumab and TIL therapy. This was the immunoSEQ v3 assay. Here immunoSEQ multiplex PCR was the method, and the copy in TCRdb shows in-frame clones only, minus some. There are 50,000 to 65,000 clones in the sample; about 81% occur only once, and less than 3.5% lies in the top ten. The sequence derives from a person between 25 and 80 years old with non-small cell lung cancer. This material consisted of blood, taken at baseline.

The CDR3 loop reads CSVEGTRTSTDTQYF. CDR3 bases: TGCAGCGTTGAAGGAACAAGGACTAGCACAGATACGCAGTATTTT. The chain links TRBV29-1 to TRBJ2-3; tentatively, D is TRBD2 (5 bases). Germline lookup yields CDR1 SQVTM and CDR2 ANQGSEA. This CDR3 has 15 residues. V shed 1 base and J shed 0 bases, with 11 bases lying between them.